The 28 T cell receptor beta chains presented below share a single source sample, sequenced in a study of blood T cell repertoires in COVID-19. The table came from immunoSEQ multiplex PCR; TCRdb's copy has only in-frame clones and leaves some out. The table records a few hundred thousand clones, 70% to 90% of them present only once. Sequencing used PBMCs or T cells enriched from blood (not recorded which). These receptors were collected from a young woman who had recovered from COVID-19.

V and J are TRBV25-1 and TRBJ2-2, with unresolved D. CDR1 MGHDK and CDR2 SYGVNS come from the germline V gene. The germline V and J ends were trimmed by 4 bases and 5 bases, with 8 bases remaining between them. The CDR3 has 13 residues. The CDR3 DNA follows: TGTGCCAGCAGTGCTATCGGTACCGGGGAGCTGTTTTTT. Protein product: CASSAIGTGELFF.

The genes are TRBV9 and TRBJ1-3; no definite D call. V was shortened by 3 bases and J by 0 bases, with 4 bases between the two germline ends. The CDR3 spans 13 residues. CDR1 and CDR2 (germline): SGDLS, YYNGEE. The CDR3 sequence is CASSGYSGNTIYF. The CDR3 nucleotides read TGTGCCAGCAGCGGTTACTCTGGAAACACCATATATTTT.

This clone was counted a single time. The chain carries TRBV10-3 and TRBJ2-7; 7 nucleotides agree with TRBD1. Germline-derived CDR1 and CDR2 are ENHRY and SYGVKD. The CDR3 consists of 13 residues. V dropped 10 bases and J dropped 6; count of bases not matched to a gene: 12. The CDR3 DNA reads as TGTGCCACCACACACGACAGGGCGGGCGAGCAGTACTTC. It codes for CATTHDRAGEQYF.

The rearrangement joins TRBV6-5 to TRBJ2-7; 9 bases line up with TRBD1. The CDR3 extends over 13 amino acids. V lost 6 bases and J lost 2; bases outside the gene matches: 2. The germline V gene encodes CDR1 MNHEY and CDR2 SVGAGI. The CDR3 here is CASRTGGAYEQYF. CDR3 bases: TGTGCCAGCAGGACAGGGGGGGCCTACGAGCAGTACTTC.

The rearrangement joins TRBV9 to TRBJ1-2; 7 nucleotides agree with TRBD1. After removal of 3 bases from V and 9 bases from J, the junction contained 14 bases not matched to a gene. CDR1 is SGDLS, CDR2 YYNGEE, per germline. The CDR3 is made up of 15 amino acids. The CDR3 coding sequence is TGTGCCAGCAGCGAGAGTAGGGACAGTTACTTTAGCTACACCTTC. Its protein is CASSESRDSYFSYTF.

This chain links TRBV4-1 with TRBJ1-5; D gene ambiguous. This CDR3 has 14 amino acids. Trimming removed 0 bases from V and 4 bases from J, with 7 bases in between. Germline values: CDR1 MGHRA, CDR2 YSYEKL. CDR3 DNA sequence: TGCGCCAGCAGCCAAGAACGGGGTAATCAGCCCCAGCATTTT. This sequence encodes CASSQERGNQPQHF.

The chain has TRBV19 and TRBJ1-2; the D is unclear. The V gene lost 7 bases and the J gene lost 2 bases, with 20 bases spanning the gap. The CDR3 consists of 16 residues. Germline lookup yields CDR1 LNHDA and CDR2 SQIVND (reference sequence). CDR3 nucleotides: TGTGCCAGTAAGAAAGGCGAGGATCTGGCGAACTATGGCTACACCTTC. It translates to CASKKGEDLANYGYTF.

The V gene is TRBV4-3, the J gene TRBJ1-4; D is ambiguous. CDR3 length: 15 amino acids. Trimming shortened V by 3 bases and J by 4 bases, and 12 bases separated the two germline ends. Per the germline V gene, CDR1 is LGHNA and CDR2 is YSLEER. As DNA, the CDR3 is TGCGCCAGCAGCCACAAAGGGCGGGGTAATGAAAAACTGTTTTTT. It yields the protein CASSHKGRGNEKLFF.

This clone was counted only a few times. The chain is built from TRBV5-4 and TRBJ1-2; 7 bases fit TRBD1. The trim removed 4 bases at V and 1 base at J, leaving 10 bases unmatched. This CDR3 is 16 amino acids long. Germline CDR1 reads SGHNT; CDR2 reads YYREEE (reference sequence). The CDR3 region is CASSQIRTGDNYGYTF. Here the CDR3 DNA reads TGTGCCAGCAGCCAGATACGGACAGGTGATAACTATGGCTACACCTTC.

The rearrangement uses TRBV10-1 and TRBJ2-5; unclear D gene. The CDR3 has 14 residues. CDR1 is WNHNN and CDR2 is SYGVQD in the germline V gene (reference sequence). V was pared by 5 bases and J by 2 bases, with 12 bases between. This CDR3 is CASSRDNRQETQYF. CDR3 nucleotide sequence: TGCGCCAGCAGTCGAGACAACCGTCAAGAGACCCAGTACTTC.

This chain uses TRBV2 with TRBJ2-3, with 7 bases matching TRBD2. The CDR3 is 16 residues long. Germline V lookup: CDR1 SNHLY, CDR2 FYNNEI. The V segment lost 6 bases and the J segment 2 bases; nucleotides outside the gene matches: 11. As DNA, the CDR3 is TGTGCCAGCAGGACTCGGGCTAGCGGATACACAGATACGCAGTATTTT. Translating it yields CASRTRASGYTDTQYF.

The V and J genes are TRBV30 and TRBJ1-4; D call uncertain. Germline CDR1 reads GTSNPN; CDR2 reads SVGIG (reference sequence). CDR3 length: 13 amino acids. V gave up 3 bases and J gave up 5 bases, with 10 bases separating them. The CDR3 region has the DNA TGTGCCTGGAGGTCCCTGGAGAATGAAAAACTGTTTTTT. It encodes CAWRSLENEKLFF.

The chain couples TRBV5-1 to TRBJ1-5; 9 bases map to TRBD1. The CDR3 consists of 15 residues. The germline CDR1 and CDR2 sequences are SGHRS and YFSETQ. Losses at the gene ends were 3 bases for V and 4 bases for J; bases not matched to a gene: 5. The CDR3 protein is CASSSGQGHNQPQHF. In DNA form, the CDR3 reads TGCGCCAGCAGCTCGGGACAGGGACATAATCAGCCCCAGCATTTT.

The J gene is TRBJ2-1, the V gene TRBV19, with 7 bases aligning to TRBD1. The CDR3 runs 13 residues. CDR1 is LNHDA, CDR2 SQIVND, per germline (reference sequence). V lost 8 bases and J lost 3; bases outside the gene matches: 4. DNA for the CDR3: TGTGCCAGTGGGGGACAGAACTACAATGAGCAGTTCTTC. This sequence encodes CASGGQNYNEQFF.

V gene TRBV10-3 combines with J gene TRBJ1-6; D may be TRBD1 (5 bases). Trimming stripped 11 bases from V and 7 bases from J, with 15 bases between. The CDR3 covers 13 residues. From germline, CDR1 is ENHRY and CDR2 SYGVKD. In nucleotides, the CDR3 is TGTGCCTCCATAGCAGGGATGAATTCACCCCTCCACTTT. Protein: CASIAGMNSPLHF.

This clone was counted only a few times. The DNA for the CDR3 is TGTGCCAGCAGTGAAGAAGGGGTGGAGAACACTGAAGCTTTCTTT. Translation: CASSEEGVENTEAFF. The chain combines TRBV25-1 with TRBJ1-1; TRBD1 might be the D (5 bases). This CDR3 comprises 15 residues. The germline V gene encodes CDR1 MGHDK and CDR2 SYGVNS. Between the trimmed V and J ends, which lost 2 bases and 1 base, there was a span of 11 bases. The complete variable domain, with remaining parts taken from reference TRBV25-1 and TRBJ1-1, reads EADIYQTPRYLVIGTGKKITLECSQTMGHDKMYWYQQDPGMELHLIHYSYGVNSTEKGDLSSESTVSRIRTEHFPLTLESARPSHTSQYLCASSEEGVENTEAFFGQGTRLTVV.

The chain couples TRBV18 to TRBJ1-4, with 8 bases that match TRBD1. The CDR3 is made up of 14 amino acids. Looked up from germline, CDR1 is KGHSH and CDR2 is LQKENI. Trimming removed 8 bases from V and 7 bases from J; junction bases left unmatched: 9. CDR3 in DNA: TGTGCCAGCCAACCAGGGGGCGTTTCTGAAAAACTGTTTTTT. Its translation is CASQPGGVSEKLFF. Supplemented by reference TRBV18 and TRBJ1-4, the full variable domain reads NAGVMQNPRHLVRRRGQEARLRCSPMKGHSHVYWYRQLPEEGLKFMVYLQKENIIDESGMPKERFSAEFPKEGPSILRIQQVVRGDSAAYFCASQPGGVSEKLFFGSGTQLSVL.

CDR3 sequence (DNA): TGTGCCAGTAGTATAGCGGGCCAAGAGACCCAGTACTTC. Amino acids: CASSIAGQETQYF. The gene calls are TRBV19 and TRBJ2-5; no reliable D call. The germline gives CDR1 LNHDA, CDR2 SQIVND (reference sequence). The CDR3 is made up of 13 amino acids. V lost 1 base, J lost 1 base, and 4 bases lay in between.

About this clone itself: One end of the junction varies from germline; a read error may be responsible. This chain joins TRBV3-1 (or the pseudogene TRBV3-2) and TRBJ2-5, with 13 bases lining up with TRBD2. In germline, CDR1 is LGHDT, CDR2 YNNKEL (reference sequence). The CDR3 spans 14 residues. As DNA, the CDR3 is TGTGCCAGCAGCCAAGAAACTAGCGGGGGGGCGCCGAACTTC. Protein product: CASSQETSGGAPNF.

The J gene is TRBJ1-5, the V gene TRBV7-9, with 7 bases fitting TRBD1. CDR1 and CDR2 (germline): SEHNR, FQNEAQ (reference sequence). Germline trimming cut 1 base from V and 1 base from J; bases unmatched to any gene: 7. The CDR3 runs to 17 residues. The CDR3 bases are TGTGCCAGCAGCTTAGGACCGACAGGGAGGAGCAATCAGCCCCAGCATTTT. Translation gives CASSLGPTGRSNQPQHF.

The chain employs TRBV30 and TRBJ2-5; tentatively, D is TRBD2 (6 bases). The CDR3 loop spans 13 amino acids. Per the germline V gene, CDR1 is GTSNPN and CDR2 is SVGIG (reference sequence). Trimming shortened V by 0 bases and J by 4 bases, and 9 bases separated the two germline ends. The CDR3 loop reads CAWSVLGGETQYF. In DNA form, the CDR3 reads TGTGCCTGGAGTGTTTTGGGGGGAGAGACCCAGTACTTC.

The table lists this clone with a few counts. The genes are TRBV3-1 (or the pseudogene TRBV3-2) and TRBJ2-7, with D unclear. Trimming removed 2 bases at V and 4 bases at J, with 12 bases between. The CDR3 is made up of 14 amino acids. The germline V gene encodes CDR1 LGHDT and CDR2 YNNKEL (reference sequence). The DNA of the CDR3 is TGTGCCAGCAGCCAAAGGCGGATTTGGTACGAGCAGTACTTC. Translated: CASSQRRIWYEQYF.

This rearrangement joins TRBV30 to TRBJ2-7, with TRBD2 as a possible D gene (6 bases). Germline assignment: CDR1 GTSNPN and CDR2 SVGIG (reference sequence). The ends were cut back, 4 bases at V and 13 bases at J, with 20 bases in the middle. The CDR3 length is 12 residues. CDR3 nucleotides: TGTGCCTGGACCACCTCCGGGACTCGAAAATACTTC. Its protein product is CAWTTSGTRKYF. The full variable domain, with the rest looked up from reference TRBV30 and TRBJ2-7, is SQTIHQWPATLVQPVGSPLSLECTVEGTSNPNLYWYRQAAGRGLQLLFYSVGIGQISSEVPQNLSASRPQDRQFILSSKKLLLSDSGFYLCAWTTSGTRKYFGPGTRLTVT.

This clone was recorded only once. The chain carries TRBV4-1 and TRBJ1-5, with TRBD1 as a possible D gene (6 bases). The CDR3 is 15 amino acids. Germline values: CDR1 MGHRA, CDR2 YSYEKL. With 3 bases removed from V and 3 bases from J, the gap between germline ends came to 12 bases. The CDR3 nucleotides read TGCGCCAGCAGCCATTCAACAGGGCTCAATCAGCCCCAGCATTTT. It is translated as CASSHSTGLNQPQHF.

The chain recombines TRBV6-5 with TRBJ2-1; 7 bases map to TRBD1. Germline values: CDR1 MNHEY, CDR2 SVGAGI. This CDR3 is 14 amino acids long. J was trimmed by 4 bases and V by 5 bases; bases with no gene match: 5. CDR3 nucleotide sequence: TGTGCCAGCAGTAACCGGGACAGTTACAATGAGCAGTTCTTC. Encoded protein: CASSNRDSYNEQFF.

The chain links TRBV18 to TRBJ1-5; D remains unclear. The length of the CDR3 is 15 residues. The germline V and J ends were trimmed by 3 bases and 3 bases, with 12 bases remaining between them. Germline V gives CDR1 KGHSH, CDR2 LQKENI. The CDR3 sequence is CASSPPGKPNQPQHF. Here the CDR3 DNA reads TGTGCCAGCTCACCCCCCGGGAAACCCAATCAGCCCCAGCATTTT.

V gene TRBV19 combines with J gene TRBJ2-7; 9 bases fit TRBD1. V was clipped by 1 base and J by 3 bases; unmatched bases: 1. The CDR3 spans 14 residues. CDR1 and CDR2 from the germline V gene are LNHDA and SQIVND (reference sequence). The CDR3 DNA is TGTGCCAGTAGTATAGGACAGGGGGACTACGAGCAGTACTTC. This sequence encodes CASSIGQGDYEQYF.

V and J are TRBV27 and TRBJ1-2; 9 nucleotides line up with TRBD1. Germline lookup yields CDR1 MNHEY and CDR2 SMNVEV (reference sequence). After removal of 5 bases from V and 2 bases from J, the junction contained 9 bases not matched to a gene. This CDR3 comprises 16 residues. The CDR3 DNA reads TGTGCCAGCAGTAGCACTGGGACAGGGAGGAACTATGGCTACACCTTC. Translating it yields CASSSTGTGRNYGYTF.